A selection of T cell receptor beta chains follows, all from one sample in a study of a mutant IDH1 vaccine in newly diagnosed glioma. Produced via immunoSEQ multiplex PCR; TCRdb's table is partial and in-frame only. The sample contains tens of thousands of clones, around four fifths of which appear only once. Antigens for these TCRs are unknown. Sequenced here: PBMCs, sampled from a glioma patient whose treatment included an IDH1 peptide vaccine. The receptor source for this set is a man aged 25 to 45 with glioma. Each CDR3 is given with its conserved first and last residue. The D gene is left open where the match is weak. Clone size is given for some rows only: seen once, a few or many times, or a class if the clone is expanded.

J gene | clone size | D gene | V gene | CDR3 DNA | CDR3 protein
TRBJ2-3 | . | . | TRBV19 | TGTGCCAGTAGTATTTATCTCAGCACAGATACGCAGTATTTT | CASSIYLSTDTQYF
TRBJ1-2 | few | TRBD1 | TRBV5-1 | TGCGCCAGCAGCTTAGGACAGGGGGTTAACTATGGCTACACCTTC | CASSLGQGVNYGYTF
TRBJ1-5 | few | . | TRBV6-1 | TGTGCCAGCAGTGCCCGGGACGGAGGAAACGGGGCCCAGCATTTT | CASSARDGGNGAQHF
TRBJ1-2 | once | . | TRBV7-9 | TGTGCCAGCAGCTTAACCCGGGGGCCTATTTATGGCTACACCTTC | CASSLTRGPIYGYTF
TRBJ2-4 | . | . | TRBV7-2 | TGTGCCAGCAGCCCCCTGGGGGTAACACTAGCCAAAAACATTCAGTACTTC | CASSPLGVTLAKNIQYF
TRBJ1-2 | . | . | TRBV5-1 | TGCGCCAGCAGCTCCCCGTCCCCCAATGGCTATGGCTACACCTTC | CASSSPSPNGYGYTF
TRBJ2-3 | . | . | TRBV19 | TGTGCCAGTAGTCCCCGGGCGAAGTCGGCAGTAGATACGCAGTATTTT | CASSPRAKSAVDTQYF
TRBJ2-7 | . | . | TRBV6-1 | TGTGCCAGCAGCGACCCTCCGAAAGGATCCTACGAGCAGTACTTC | CASSDPPKGSYEQYF
TRBJ2-6 | . | . | TRBV5-6 | TGTGCCAGCAGCTTGTACCGCTCTGGGGCCAACGTCCTGACTTTC | CASSLYRSGANVLTF
TRBJ1-1 | . | . | TRBV30 | TGTGCCTTAAGGGACACTGAAGCTTTCTTT | CALRDTEAFF
TRBJ2-7 | . | TRBD1 | TRBV30 | TGTGCCTGGAGTAGACAGGGGGCGCCCCCCTACGAGCAGTACTTC | CAWSRQGAPPYEQYF
TRBJ2-7 | . | . | TRBV14 | TGTGCCAGCAGCCAAGAAGGCAGGGGTGGGTACGAGCAGTACTTC | CASSQEGRGGYEQYF
TRBJ1-3 | . | . | TRBV15 | TGTGCCACCCCTTTCCCCGGGGGGAAAGGAAACACCATATATTTT | CATPFPGGKGNTIYF
TRBJ2-1 | . | TRBD1 | TRBV19 | TGTGCCAGTAGTACGGACAGGAGCTCCTACAATGAGCAGTTCTTC | CASSTDRSSYNEQFF
TRBJ1-2 | . | TRBD1 | TRBV9 | TGTGCCAGCAGCGCCGAGGACAGGAAGGCAAGTGGCTACACCTTC | CASSAEDRKASGYTF
TRBJ2-7 | . | . | TRBV13 | TGTGCCAGCAGCTTACGTAGCAGCAGTGAGCAGTACTTC | CASSLRSSSEQYF
TRBJ2-1 | . | . | TRBV5-1 | TGCGCCAGCGGCGTTGGTGAGCAGTTCTTC | CASGVGEQFF
TRBJ2-3 | . | . | TRBV6-4 | TGTGCCAGCAGTGACCGACCGTCTAGCACAGATACGCAGTATTTT | CASSDRPSSTDTQYF
TRBJ2-5 | . | TRBD2 | TRBV7-6 | TGTGCCAGCTCCCGTGGAGGCGGGGGACGCCAAGAGACCCAGTACTTC | CASSRGGGGRQETQYF
TRBJ2-3 | . | TRBD1 | TRBV2 | TGTGCCAGCAGTTGGACAGGGGCCACAGATACGCAGTATTTT | CASSWTGATDTQYF
TRBJ1-2 | . | . | TRBV7-9 | TGTGCCAGCAGCTTAGAAAGATTGGCAACTTATGGCTACACCTTC | CASSLERLATYGYTF
TRBJ2-7 | . | . | TRBV5-8 | TGTGCCAGCAGCTTGATAGAATTCGGTTCCTACGAGCAGTACTTC | CASSLIEFGSYEQYF
TRBJ2-2 | once | TRBD2 | TRBV14 | TGTGCCAGCAGCCAAGACTCGGGGGGGCGTAACACCGGGGAGCTGTTTTTT | CASSQDSGGRNTGELFF
TRBJ1-4 | . | . | TRBV30 | TGTGCCGGGGATTTAGCTGGGGGTGAAAAACTGTTTTTT | CAGDLAGGEKLFF
TRBJ2-7 | . | TRBD1 | TRBV13 | TGTGCCAGCAGCTCCGGACAGGGGGCGGGGGAGCAGTACTTC | CASSSGQGAGEQYF
TRBJ1-5 | . | . | TRBV12-5 | TGTGCTAGTGGTTTGATTTTCGACCCCCTGGAGCAGCCCCAGCATTTT | CASGLIFDPLEQPQHF
TRBJ2-1 | . | . | TRBV19 | TGTGCCAGTAGTATTTGGGATGAGCAGTTCTTC | CASSIWDEQFF
TRBJ1-5 | . | . | TRBV5-4 | TGTGCCAGCAGCTTCGGAGATCAGCCCCAGCATTTT | CASSFGDQPQHF
TRBJ1-2 | . | TRBD1 | TRBV2 | TGTGCCAGCAGGGAACAGGGGATAGCTAACTATGGCTACACCTTC | CASREQGIANYGYTF